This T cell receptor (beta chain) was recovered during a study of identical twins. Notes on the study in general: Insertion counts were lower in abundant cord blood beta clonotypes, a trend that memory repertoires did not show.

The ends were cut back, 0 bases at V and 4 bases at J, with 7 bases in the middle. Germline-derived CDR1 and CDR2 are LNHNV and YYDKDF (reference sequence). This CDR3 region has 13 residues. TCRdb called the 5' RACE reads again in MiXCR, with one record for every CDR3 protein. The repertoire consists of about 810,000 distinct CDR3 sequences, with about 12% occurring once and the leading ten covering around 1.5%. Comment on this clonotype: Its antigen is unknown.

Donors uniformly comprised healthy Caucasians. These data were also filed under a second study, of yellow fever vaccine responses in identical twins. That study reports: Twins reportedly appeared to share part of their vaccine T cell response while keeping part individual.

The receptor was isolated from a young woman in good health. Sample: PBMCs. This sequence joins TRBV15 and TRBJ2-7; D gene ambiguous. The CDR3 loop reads CATSRDWAYEQYV. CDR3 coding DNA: TGTGCCACCAGCAGAGATTGGGCATACGAGCAGTACGTC.